The 14 T cell receptor beta chains below come from one sample, sequenced in a study of blood T cell repertoires in COVID-19. The table came from immunoSEQ multiplex PCR; TCRdb's copy has only in-frame clones and leaves some out. The sample includes about 49,000 clones, about 76% of them seen just once. Sequencing input: peripheral blood. Every receptor here comes from a woman older than 75 with COVID-19, enrolled during active disease.

The chain employs TRBV7-9 and TRBJ2-2; tentatively, D is TRBD2 (7 bases). The length of the CDR3 is 16 residues. The V gene's germline CDR1 is SEHNR and CDR2 FQNEAQ (reference sequence). V lost 4 bases and J 4 bases, leaving 16 bases between the germline ends. CDR3 nucleotides: TGTGCCAGCAGCTCCTATGGGGGGGGCACCACCGGGGAGCTGTTTTTT. Amino acids: CASSSYGGGTTGELFF.

The CDR3, as DNA: TGTGCCAGCAGAGGGAGACTAGCGGGACACGAGCAGTACTTC. It is translated as CASRGRLAGHEQYF. The chain combines TRBV2 with TRBJ2-7; the match to TRBD2 covers 11 bases. This CDR3 spans 14 amino acids. Germline CDR1 reads SNHLY; CDR2 reads FYNNEI. V was clipped by 6 bases and J by 5 bases; unmatched bases: 6.

The sample holds one count of this clone. The rearrangement links TRBV7-8 to TRBJ2-1, with TRBD1 as a possible D gene (6 bases). V dropped 6 bases and J dropped 2 bases, with 11 bases sitting between them. CDR1 SGHVS and CDR2 FQNEAQ come from the germline V gene. This CDR3 is 14 amino acids long. The CDR3 DNA follows: TGTGCCAGCAGAAACAGGGAGCCCTACAATGAGCAGTTCTTC. It yields the protein CASRNREPYNEQFF.

The chain couples TRBV6-4 to TRBJ2-3; 10 positions agree with TRBD2. The CDR3 covers 15 residues. The germline V gene encodes CDR1 MRHNA and CDR2 SNTAGT. V dropped 3 bases and J dropped 4; count of bases not matched to a gene: 4. The CDR3 coding sequence is TGTGCCAGCAGTGAGGCTAGCGGGAGTGCAGATACGCAGTATTTT. Its translation: CASSEASGSADTQYF.

CDR3: CASRQRGDRAKNIQYF. DNA of the CDR3: TGTGCCAGCCGTCAAAGGGGCGACCGAGCCAAAAACATTCAGTACTTC. The gene calls are TRBV6-6 and TRBJ2-4, with a tentative D call TRBD1 (5 bases). This CDR3 is 16 amino acids long. CDR1 is MNHNY and CDR2 is SVGAGI in the germline V gene (reference sequence). Trimming shortened V by 8 bases and J by 0 bases, and 17 bases separated the two germline ends.

The gene calls are TRBV5-1 and TRBJ1-5; 7 bases agree with TRBD1. The CDR3 extends over 14 amino acids. The V segment lost 0 bases and the J segment 7 bases; nucleotides outside the gene matches: 4. Germline loops: CDR1 SGHRS, CDR2 YFSETQ. CDR3 residues: CASSLGQGLQPQHF. In DNA form, the CDR3 reads TGCGCCAGCAGCTTGGGACAGGGACTGCAGCCCCAGCATTTT.

The gene calls are TRBV6-6 and TRBJ2-7, with 9 bases lining up with TRBD1. V dropped 6 bases and J dropped 4; count of bases not matched to a gene: 7. The germline V gene has CDR1 MNHNY and CDR2 SVGAGI (reference sequence). This CDR3 is 14 amino acids long. The CDR3 here is CASSLDRGRYEQYF. The CDR3 DNA reads as TGTGCCAGCAGCTTGGACAGGGGTCGGTACGAGCAGTACTTC.

The rearrangement joins TRBV2 to TRBJ2-5; TRBD2 matches 11 bases. There are 16 residues in the CDR3. The V gene's germline CDR1 is SNHLY and CDR2 FYNNEI. The J segment lost 4 bases and the V segment lost 4 bases, leaving 8 bases of the junction unmatched. CDR3 in DNA: TGTGCCAGCAGTGCTCCCCAGCTAGCGGGAGGAGAGACCCAGTACTTC. Encoded protein: CASSAPQLAGGETQYF.

The chain carries TRBV7-3 and TRBJ2-1, with 11 bases identical to TRBD2. The CDR3 contains 18 residues. Trimming cost V 0 bases and J 5 bases; bases outside gene matches: 9. Germline V gene lookup returns CDR1 SGHTA and CDR2 FQGTGA. CDR3 in DNA: TGTGCCAGCAGCTTAACGAGGGCTAGCGGGGGGTTAAACAATGAGCAGTTCTTC. It yields the protein CASSLTRASGGLNNEQFF.

CDR3: CASSSQGGGVTEAFF. The CDR3 DNA follows: TGTGCCAGCAGCTCCCAGGGGGGCGGAGTCACTGAAGCTTTCTTT. The gene calls are TRBV7-8 and TRBJ1-1, with 7 bases fitting TRBD1. Germline loops: CDR1 SGHVS, CDR2 FQNEAQ. CDR3 size: 15 residues. Losses at the gene ends were 4 bases for V and 4 bases for J; bases not matched to a gene: 9. Filled out from reference TRBV7-8 and TRBJ1-1, the complete variable domain reads GAGVSQSPRYKVAKRGQDVALRCDPISGHVSLFWYQQALGQGPEFLTYFQNEAQLDKSGLPSDRFFAERPEGSVSTLKIQRTQQEDSAVYLCASSSQGGGVTEAFFGQGTRLTVV.

The chain employs TRBV5-1 and TRBJ1-1; unclear D gene. This CDR3 is built from 12 residues. Trimming shortened V by 6 bases and J by 4 bases, and 10 bases separated the two germline ends. The germline V gene has CDR1 SGHRS and CDR2 YFSETQ. CDR3 nucleotide sequence: TGCGCCAGCACCAATGAGGGCACTGAAGCTTTCTTT. Translated: CASTNEGTEAFF.

V gene TRBV11-2 combines with J gene TRBJ1-2; the match to TRBD1 covers 7 bases. The V gene end was trimmed by 6 bases and the J gene end by 7 bases; junction bases not matched to a gene: 11. The CDR3 is made up of 14 amino acids. The V gene's germline CDR1 is SGHAT and CDR2 FQNNGV. CDR3 sequence reads: CASSTGALSRGYTF. Here the CDR3 DNA reads TGTGCCAGCAGTACAGGGGCATTGTCGCGTGGCTACACCTTC.

V usage is TRBV6-5 and J usage is TRBJ1-5; 8 bases are a match to TRBD1. The CDR3 runs 12 residues. Trimming took 10 bases from V and 5 from J; bases not matched to a gene: 4. The germline gives CDR1 MNHEY, CDR2 SVGAGI. The CDR3 nucleotides read TGTGCCATCACGGGACAGGATCAGCCCCAGCATTTT. Translation gives CAITGQDQPQHF.

The count of this clone is one. V usage is TRBV3-1 (or the pseudogene TRBV3-2) and J usage is TRBJ2-1; no firm D call. Trimming cost V 5 bases and J 4 bases, with 18 bases left between them. Germline CDR1 and CDR2: LGHDT and YNNKEL (reference sequence). This CDR3 has 16 residues. Here the CDR3 reads CASSSRRQLIYNEQFF. The CDR3 DNA follows: TGTGCCAGCAGCTCCCGGCGGCAGCTTATTTACAATGAGCAGTTCTTC.